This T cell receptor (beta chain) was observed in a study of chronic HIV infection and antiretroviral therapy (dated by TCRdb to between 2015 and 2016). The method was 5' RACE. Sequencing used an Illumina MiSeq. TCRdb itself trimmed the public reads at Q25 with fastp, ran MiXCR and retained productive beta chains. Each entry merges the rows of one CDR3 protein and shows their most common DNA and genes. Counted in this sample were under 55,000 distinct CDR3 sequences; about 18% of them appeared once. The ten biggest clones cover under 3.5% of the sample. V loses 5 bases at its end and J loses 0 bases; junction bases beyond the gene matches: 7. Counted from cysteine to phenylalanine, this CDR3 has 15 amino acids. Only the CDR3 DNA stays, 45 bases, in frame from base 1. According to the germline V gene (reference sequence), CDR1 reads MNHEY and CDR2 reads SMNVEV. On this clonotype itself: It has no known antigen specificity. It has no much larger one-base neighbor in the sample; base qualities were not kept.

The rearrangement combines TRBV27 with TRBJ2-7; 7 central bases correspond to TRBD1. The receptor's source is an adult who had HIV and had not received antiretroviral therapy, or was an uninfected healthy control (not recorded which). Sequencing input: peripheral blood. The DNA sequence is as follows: TGTGCCAGCAGTCAGGGACAGTCGGCCTCCTACGAGCAGTACTTC. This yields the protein CASSQGQSASYEQYF.